The present T cell receptor (beta chain) was sequenced within a study of beta chain features in type 1 diabetes. Study-wide results and caveats: The study found fewer insertions and more deletions at VDJ junctions in type 1 diabetes patients.

As regards this clone: Antigen specificity is unknown.

Expressed TCRB transcripts were sequenced, since all the RNA that had been isolated was reverse transcribed. Data came from immunoSEQ multiplex PCR; TCRdb stores just in-frame clones and leaves some out. The sample records hundreds of thousands of clones, about 16% being singletons. Trimming stripped 1 base from V and 0 bases from J, with 13 bases between. The CDR3 has 16 residues. The V gene's germline CDR1 is SGHTA and CDR2 FQGNSA. The chain has TRBV7-2 and TRBJ2-7; D unclear. The sequence was collected from a man aged 18 to 35 in good health. The material sequenced was naive CD4+ T cells from blood. The CDR3 sequence: CASSLVAAPSSYEQYF. CDR3 bases: TGTGCCAGCAGCTTAGTGGCAGCTCCGAGCTCCTACGAGCAGTACTTC. The entire variable domain, with the rest obtained from reference TRBV7-2 and TRBJ2-7, is as follows: GAGVSQSPSNKVTEKGKDVELRCDPISGHTALYWYRQSLGQGLEFLIYFQGNSAPDKSGLPSDRFSAERTGGSVSTLTIQRTQQEDSAVYLCASSLVAAPSSYEQYFGPGTRLTVT.